This note documents a single TCR beta chain sequence. Its antigen is unknown. Pools of viral peptides were used by the ViraFEST assay to expand antigen-specific CD4+ T cells ahead of sequencing. Subsequent to a culture period of 10 to 11 days, CD4+ T cells were isolated. Every participant took two doses of the BNT162b2 or mRNA-1273 vaccine. The authors exchanged half the medium for IL-2 medium on days 3 and 7. Data came from immunoSEQ multiplex PCR; TCRdb stores just in-frame clones and leaves some out. The top ten hold roughly 9% of the sample, which has roughly 30,000 clones, over 55% seen once. The data are from a study of vaccination effects on CD4 cells after COVID-19. The ends were cut back, 4 bases at V and 1 base at J, with 10 bases in the middle. Germline-derived CDR1 and CDR2 are KGHDR and SFDVKD. The CDR3 covers 15 residues.

The chain combines TRBV24-1 with TRBJ1-5; maybe TRBD1 (5 bases). The TCR was taken from a human donor who received a COVID-19 vaccine. The specimen was CD4+ T cells from PBMCs cultured with HCoV-NL63 spike peptides, collected after COVID-19 vaccination. The CDR3 DNA reads as TGTGCCACCAGTGAAGGAGGGGTAAGCAATCAGCCCCAGCATTTT. It is translated as CATSEGGVSNQPQHF.